This T cell receptor beta chain was captured by sequencing in a study of T-cell memory formation after mild COVID-19 listed by TCRdb under 2021. Study-level background: Most TCR sequence clusters were specific to one of the two donors. In a couple of donors, T-cell clones that expanded and contracted after mild COVID-19 were followed by sequencing TCRalpha and TCRbeta repertoires longitudinally. Two young, previously healthy adult volunteers, one female and one male, were included in the cohort.

About this clonotype itself: Its antigen remains unidentified. Base qualities are not recorded, but no much larger clone differs from it by a single base.

The CDR3 numbers 16 residues from cysteine through phenylalanine. Here the CDR3 DNA is all that survives: 48 bases in frame from base 1. V is shortened by 6 bases, J by 3 bases, and the region joining them spans 20 bases. CDR1 and CDR2, looked up from the germline V gene, are MNHEY and SVGAGI. Ficoll-Paque density gradient centrifugation was used to isolate PBMCs. On the study overall, not on this receptor specifically: Clones contracting from day 15 to 85 had balanced CD4/CD8 phenotypes, while a second wave expanding from day 15 to 37 was biased towards CD4+. Contracting CD4+ clones were found mainly in CM and EM memory subsets, while CD8+ clones were enriched in EMRA. Only a couple of mild cases were covered in the study, and larger cohorts including severe cases with pre-infection samples were considered necessary. The detection of some responding clones in pre-infection memory suggests that pre-existing cross-reactive memory T cells joined the SARS-CoV-2 response. Whether the second-wave clones peaking on day 37 were SARS-CoV-2 specific was not confirmed.

Sequencing used an Illumina NovaSeq 6000. TCRalpha and TCRbeta cDNA libraries were constructed by 5'RACE with constant-segment primers, with sample barcodes and unique molecular identifiers being introduced. RNA was extracted from every sample with Trizol reagent. Libraries were amplified in two PCR steps, with a second sample barcode and Illumina TruSeq adapters added in the second step. The libraries were sequenced on an Illumina NovaSeq using 2 x 150 bp paired-end reads. The study's processing was this. Demultiplexing of reads and collapsing into UMI-guided consensus sequences were performed with migec v1.2.7. Using mixcr v2.1.11, UMI consensuses were aligned to TRA and TRB V and J templates and then assembled into clonotypes. Expanded or contracted clonotypes were those called significant by both edgeR and NoisET, with noise models trained on biological replicates. For edgeR calls, a false discovery rate-adjusted p below 0.01 and a log2 fold-change threshold of 1 were applied. As an exploratory analysis of dynamics, PCA with hierarchical clustering was applied to max-normalized trajectories of the 1000 most abundant clonotypes. Separately sequenced CD4+ and CD8+ repertoires were used to assign a CD4 or CD8 phenotype to each responding clone. TCRdb reprocessed the public reads (quality trimming at Q25 with fastp, clone calling with MiXCR) and kept in-frame beta chains. Each entry merges the rows of one CDR3 protein and shows their most common DNA and genes. For this entry, the V and J calls and clone size follow TCRdb and not the study's own pipeline. A total of fewer than 150,000 distinct CDR3 sequences appear in this sample, around 15% of them only once. The top ten clones comprise under 30% of the sample.

This sequence originates from an adult woman who had mild COVID-19 (a few samples of this study predate the infection). The sample titles of this study are shuffled in the database, so cell type and time point are left out; the donor was told from shared clones. The specimen sequenced was PBMCs or a T cell subset sorted from them (not recorded which). The sequence links TRBV6-5 to TRBJ1-1; the D segment could be TRBD1, given 5 matching bases. Here is the DNA: TGTGCCAGCAGACAGTGGGACTCCCGAAAGGACACTGAAGCTTTCTTT. Its translation is CASRQWDSRKDTEAFF.